What follows are 18 T cell receptor beta chains derived from one specimen sequenced in a study of T cells in Graves' hyperthyroidism and ophthalmopathy. TCR beta CDR3 regions were amplified from RNA transcripts. HTBI primers drove first-round RT-PCR of the TCR CDR3. In TCRdb, the multiplex PCR reads were re-called with MiXCR into one record per CDR3 protein. The table includes about 580,000 distinct CDR3 sequences, around 42% detected once. Sequenced input: peripheral blood or thyroid tissue (not recorded which). The receptors here all came from a woman under 30 with Graves' hyperthyroidism.

This clonotype was detected ten times or more. The chain joins TRBV5-6 to TRBJ1-1; maybe TRBD1 (6 bases). Germline V gives CDR1 SGHDT, CDR2 YYEEEE. CDR3 length: 14 residues. Trimming took 3 bases from V and 1 from J, leaving 10 bases between them. The CDR3 DNA is TGTGCCAGCAGCTCAGGGACATGGAACACTGAAGCTTTCTTT. As protein: CASSSGTWNTEAFF.

V is TRBV12-3 or TRBV12-4 and J is TRBJ1-5; no clear D. The CDR3 sequence is 14 residues long. V was cut by 6 bases and J by 7 bases, with 16 bases left in between. The CDR3, as DNA: TGTGCCAGCAGCCAAGAGGGAGTTGCCCAGCCCCAGCATTTT. As protein: CASSQEGVAQPQHF.

This clonotype was detected ten times or more. The chain combines TRBV18 with TRBJ1-1; perhaps TRBD1 as D (5 bases). This CDR3 comprises 12 residues. Trimming stripped 3 bases from V and 8 bases from J, with 10 bases between. Germline V gene data show CDR1 as KGHSH and CDR2 as LQKENI. This CDR3 reads CASSPGREEAFF. CDR3 nucleotide sequence: TGTGCCAGCTCACCGGGACGCGAGGAAGCTTTCTTT.

The genes are TRBV6-5 and TRBJ2-5; TRBD2 matches 13 bases. The germline V gene encodes CDR1 MNHEY and CDR2 SVGAGI. The CDR3 is 17 amino acids. J lost 1 base, V lost 5 bases, and 7 bases had no gene match. This chain's CDR3 is CASSPGLAGTSQETQYF. Written as DNA, the CDR3 is TGTGCCAGCAGTCCGGGACTAGCGGGAACTTCCCAAGAGACCCAGTACTTC.

This clonotype was counted at least ten times. The chain is built from TRBV2 and TRBJ2-2, with 7 bases fitting TRBD2. The CDR3 consists of 13 residues. The V gene end was trimmed by 7 bases and the J gene end by 7 bases; junction bases not matched to a gene: 6. Germline V gene lookup returns CDR1 SNHLY and CDR2 FYNNEI. The chain's CDR3 is CASTLGEGGELFF. CDR3 nucleotides: TGTGCCAGCACCTTGGGGGAGGGCGGGGAGCTGTTTTTT.

Only a few counts were recorded for this clonotype. This chain links TRBV25-1 with TRBJ2-1, with TRBD1 matching 8 bases. The V gene end was trimmed by 4 bases and the J gene end by 6 bases; junction bases not matched to a gene: 5. This CDR3 is 14 amino acids long. Germline CDR1 and CDR2: MGHDK and SYGVNS. CDR3 coding DNA: TGTGCCAGCAGTGCTCAGGGGGCCAGCAATGAGCAGTTCTTC. Translated, it gives CASSAQGASNEQFF.

This clonotype was recorded at least ten times. This chain uses TRBV5-1 with TRBJ2-7, with a possible D match to TRBD2 (5 bases). This CDR3 contains 16 residues. Trimming left V 4 bases short and J 3 bases short, with 20 bases between. Germline loops: CDR1 SGHRS, CDR2 YFSETQ. CDR3 bases: TGCGCCAGCAGCAGACACCAATTAGCGATGGGCTACGAGCAGTACTTC. Translating it yields CASSRHQLAMGYEQYF.

The chain employs TRBV20-1 and TRBJ1-5; D is perhaps TRBD1 (6 bases). CDR3 length: 15 residues. Germline CDR1 DFQATT, CDR2 SNEGSKA (reference sequence). V lost 5 bases and J lost 1, with 15 bases in between. This chain's CDR3 is CSALTGSLSNQPQHF. The CDR3 DNA reads as TGCAGTGCTCTTACAGGGAGCTTAAGCAATCAGCCCCAGCATTTT.

With regard to this clonotype: One end of the junction is discordant with germline, which a read error may explain. The J gene is TRBJ2-2, the V gene TRBV9, with D perhaps TRBD2 (6 bases). The V gene's germline CDR1 is SGDLS and CDR2 YYNGEE. This CDR3 comprises 11 residues. The CDR3 is CASSATGGLFF. DNA for the CDR3: TGTGCCAGCAGCGCCACCGGGGGGCTGTTTTTT. Using reference TRBV9 and TRBJ2-2 for the parts outside the CDR3, the full variable domain is DSGVTQTPKHLITATGQRVTLRCSPRSGDLSVYWYQQSLDQGLQFLIQYYNGEERAKGNILERFSAQQFPDLHSELNLSSLELGDSALYFCASSATGGLFFGEGSRLTVL.

The chain has TRBV5-1 and TRBJ1-2; D gene uncertain. With 1 base removed from V and 12 bases from J, the gap between germline ends came to 13 bases. Germline V gene sequence: CDR1 SGHRS, CDR2 YFSETQ. This CDR3 is 12 amino acids long. The chain's CDR3 is CASSLTDSGNTF. The CDR3 coding sequence is TGCGCCAGCAGCTTGACAGACTCTGGAAACACCTTC.

This clonotype was detected many times. The chain carries TRBV7-9 and TRBJ1-6; D is possibly TRBD1 (5 bases). The CDR3 runs to 13 residues. Germline CDR1 and CDR2: SEHNR and FQNEAQ (reference sequence). Between the trimmed V and J ends, which lost 6 bases and 8 bases, there was a span of 11 bases. The CDR3 region has the DNA TGTGCCAGCAGTGGGGGTTTTGATTCACCCCTCCACTTT. It specifies CASSGGFDSPLHF. The variable domain in full, completed from reference TRBV7-9 and TRBJ1-6, reads DTGVSQNPRHKITKRGQNVTFRCDPISEHNRLYWYRQTLGQGPEFLTYFQNEAQLEKSRLLSDRFSAERPKGSFSTLEIQRTEQGDSAMYLCASSGGFDSPLHFGNGTRLTVT.

This clonotype has just one count. The rearrangement links TRBV29-1 to TRBJ1-2, with 9 bases aligning to TRBD1. The J segment lost 8 bases and the V segment lost 5 bases, leaving 6 bases of the junction unmatched. The CDR3 consists of 12 residues. Germline-derived CDR1 and CDR2 are SQVTM and ANQGSEA. In nucleotides, the CDR3 is TGCAGCGTTTGGACAGGGGATTGGGGCTACACCTTC. As protein: CSVWTGDWGYTF. The variable domain in full, completed from reference TRBV29-1 and TRBJ1-2, reads SAVISQKPSRDICQRGTSLTIQCQVDSQVTMMFWYRQQPGQSLTLIATANQGSEATYESGFVIDKFPISRPNLTFSTLTVSNMSPEDSSIYLCSVWTGDWGYTFGSGTRLTVV.

This clonotype was picked up many times. This sequence joins TRBV7-9 and TRBJ1-4, with 7 bases identical to TRBD1. Germline V gene data show CDR1 as SEHNR and CDR2 as FQNEAQ (reference sequence). This CDR3 is built from 14 residues. V dropped 5 bases and J dropped 6; count of bases not matched to a gene: 6. CDR3 DNA: TGTGCCAGCAGCCGACAGGGATTGGATGAAAAACTGTTTTTT. Protein: CASSRQGLDEKLFF.

The chain has TRBV20-1 and TRBJ2-7, with a possible D match to TRBD2 (6 bases). The germline gives CDR1 DFQATT, CDR2 SNEGSKA (reference sequence). V gave up 6 bases and J gave up 0 bases, with 18 bases separating them. This CDR3 region has 15 residues. CDR3 in amino acids: CSASSPSASSYEQYF. DNA of the CDR3: TGCAGTGCCAGTAGTCCTAGCGCCAGCTCCTACGAGCAGTACTTC.

With regard to this clonotype: A much bigger clone sits one base away, suggesting this may be a read error. V gene TRBV2 combines with J gene TRBJ2-7; maybe TRBD1 (5 bases). The CDR3 is 12 residues long. Germline V gene lookup returns CDR1 SNHLY and CDR2 FYNNEI. Trimming removed 6 bases from V and 6 bases from J, with 12 bases in between. As DNA, the CDR3 is TGTGCCAGCAGCTCACAGGCCGGCGAGCAGTACTTC. Its protein product is CASSSQAGEQYF.

V is TRBV27 and J is TRBJ1-1; D is perhaps TRBD1 (6 bases). Trimming stripped 2 bases from V and 0 bases from J, with 16 bases between. The CDR3 has 17 residues. Germline-derived CDR1 and CDR2 are MNHEY and SMNVEV (reference sequence). CDR3 DNA: TGTGCCAGCAGTTTACGGCGGGGGCTTAAAATGAACACTGAAGCTTTCTTT. This gives the protein CASSLRRGLKMNTEAFF.

In its sample, this clonotype was seen many times. The rearrangement links TRBV5-8 to TRBJ1-1; TRBD1 aligns across 7 bases. J was trimmed by 6 bases and V by 3 bases; bases with no gene match: 11. Germline V gene sequence: CDR1 SGHTS, CDR2 YDEGEE. The CDR3 contains 15 residues. This CDR3 is CASSWGTAVIAEAFF. The DNA of the CDR3 is TGTGCCAGCAGCTGGGGGACAGCAGTAATCGCTGAAGCTTTCTTT.

This clonotype was seen only a few times. The genes are TRBV19 and TRBJ1-5; possibly TRBD1 for D (6 bases). The CDR3 runs to 14 residues. Germline V lookup: CDR1 LNHDA, CDR2 SQIVND (reference sequence). V was trimmed by 5 bases and J by 6 bases, leaving 14 bases between them. This CDR3 reads CASSPYGGPQPQHF. In DNA, the CDR3 is TGTGCCAGTAGTCCCTACGGGGGCCCTCAGCCCCAGCATTTT. The entire variable domain, with the rest obtained from reference TRBV19 and TRBJ1-5, is as follows: DGGITQSPKYLFRKEGQNVTLSCEQNLNHDAMYWYRQDPGQGLRLIYYSQIVNDFQKGDIAEGYSVSREKKESFPLTVTSAQKNPTAFYLCASSPYGGPQPQHFGDGTRLSIL.